Below, 28 T cell receptor beta chains from the same sample are listed, as sequenced in a study of CD8 T cells in ankylosing spondylitis. TCRdb called the 5' RACE reads again in MiXCR, with one record for every CDR3 protein. Of some 140,000 distinct CDR3 sequences listed, approximately 7.3% were seen once; the top ten hold around 12%. Sequencing input: blood, either unsorted or a sorted T cell fraction (not recorded which). The receptors derive from a female donor with ankylosing spondylitis or in good health (not recorded which).

This clonotype was picked up many times. The chain carries TRBV5-1 and TRBJ1-1; tentatively, D is TRBD1 (6 bases). The CDR3 sequence is 13 residues long. CDR1 SGHRS and CDR2 YFSETQ come from the germline V gene. Trimming stripped 3 bases from V and 11 bases from J, with 17 bases between. In DNA, the CDR3 is TGCGCCAGCAGCTCAGGGGAGGGTTTTTATGCTTTCTTT. Translation: CASSSGEGFYAFF.

This clonotype was observed at least ten times. CDR3 coding DNA: TGTGCCAGCAGCCAGACTTTAAGCTATGGCTACACCTTC. This translates into CASSQTLSYGYTF. V usage is TRBV7-8 and J usage is TRBJ1-2; D is unclear. With 5 bases removed from V and 4 bases from J, the gap between germline ends came to 11 bases. Germline V gene sequence: CDR1 SGHVS, CDR2 FQNEAQ. The CDR3 spans 13 residues. Complete variable domain (other parts from reference TRBV7-8 and TRBJ1-2): GAGVSQSPRYKVAKRGQDVALRCDPISGHVSLFWYQQALGQGPEFLTYFQNEAQLDKSGLPSDRFFAERPEGSVSTLKIQRTQQEDSAVYLCASSQTLSYGYTFGSGTRLTVV.

This clonotype was picked up many times. V gene TRBV7-3 combines with J gene TRBJ2-1, with 7 bases lining up with TRBD1. The length of the CDR3 is 15 residues. Germline values: CDR1 SGHTA, CDR2 FQGTGA. Trimming removed 5 bases from V and 7 bases from J; junction bases left unmatched: 11. This chain's CDR3 is CASSPRGQLRNEQFF. The CDR3 DNA sequence: TGTGCCAGCAGCCCTAGGGGGCAATTGAGGAATGAGCAGTTCTTC.

This clonotype was recorded at least ten times. The genes are TRBV20-1 and TRBJ1-1; 7 nucleotides align to TRBD1. The CDR3 has 12 amino acids. The junction had 4 bases not matched to a gene; V was cut back by 3 bases and J by 6 bases. CDR1 and CDR2 from the germline V gene are DFQATT and SNEGSKA (reference sequence). Written as DNA, the CDR3 is TGCAGTGCTAGGCGACAGGGCTCTGAAGCTTTCTTT. It translates to CSARRQGSEAFF.

This clonotype has ten or more counts. The CDR3 sequence is CASSTPIPGTEAFF. CDR3 in DNA: TGTGCCAGCAGTACTCCGATCCCGGGCACTGAAGCTTTCTTT. The V gene is TRBV6-2 or TRBV6-3, the J gene TRBJ1-1; D ambiguous. With 5 bases removed from V and 4 bases from J, the gap between germline ends came to 14 bases. Germline V gene lookup returns CDR1 MNHEY and CDR2 SVGEGT. The CDR3 sequence is 14 residues long.

This clonotype was seen at least ten times. The rearrangement joins TRBV20-1 to TRBJ1-4; a possible D gene is TRBD1 (5 bases). The germline V gene has CDR1 DFQATT and CDR2 SNEGSKA (reference sequence). Deletions cut 1 base from V and 7 bases from J, with 10 bases between. This CDR3 comprises 13 residues. The DNA for the CDR3 is TGCAGTGCTAGAGGTCCTACAGGTGAAAAACTGTTTTTT. Protein: CSARGPTGEKLFF.

This clonotype has ten or more counts. The V gene is TRBV2, the J gene TRBJ2-2; no definite D call. The germline V gene encodes CDR1 SNHLY and CDR2 FYNNEI. The V end lost 4 bases, the J end lost 0 bases, and 15 bases lay between the germline ends. The CDR3 is 17 residues long. CDR3 bases: TGTGCCAGCAGTGTTCCTCTAGACAATACGAACACCGGGGAGCTGTTTTTT. Encoded protein: CASSVPLDNTNTGELFF.

This clonotype was observed at least ten times. This chain uses TRBV7-6 with TRBJ2-2, with D possibly TRBD2 on 5 matching bases. Trimming removed 1 base at V and 4 bases at J, with 19 bases between. CDR1 and CDR2 from the germline V gene are SGHVS and FNYEAQ. CDR3 length equals 18 residues. DNA of the CDR3: TGTGCCAGCAGCTTAGTGTCCCCGGGAAATGGGATCACCGGGGAGCTGTTTTTT. Translating it yields CASSLVSPGNGITGELFF.

This clonotype was recorded at least ten times. The chain employs TRBV12-3 or TRBV12-4 and TRBJ2-7; 9 bases are a match to TRBD1. CDR3 size: 15 residues. V shed 6 bases and J 4 bases; nucleotides not matched to a gene: 10. The CDR3, as DNA: TGTGCCAGCAGCCTTCTGGGACAGGGAAATTACGAGCAGTACTTC. Protein sequence: CASSLLGQGNYEQYF.

The sample holds many counts of this clonotype. The rearrangement joins TRBV5-1 to TRBJ2-2; 11 nucleotides agree with TRBD2. The CDR3 has 16 residues. Looked up from germline, CDR1 is SGHRS and CDR2 is YFSETQ. The trim removed 3 bases at V and 7 bases at J, leaving 8 bases unmatched. The CDR3 spells CASSSGTSGINGELFF. The CDR3 region has the DNA TGCGCCAGCAGCTCCGGGACTAGCGGTATCAACGGGGAGCTGTTTTTT. The variable domain in full, with the rest retrieved from reference TRBV5-1 and TRBJ2-2, is KAGVTQTPRYLIKTRGQQVTLSCSPISGHRSVSWYQQTPGQGLQFLFEYFSETQRNKGNFPGRFSGRQFSNSRSEMNVSTLELGDSALYLCASSSGTSGINGELFFGEGSRLTVL.

This clonotype was detected a few times. V is TRBV7-2 and J is TRBJ1-3; D is unclear. The CDR3 contains 15 residues. The germline V gene has CDR1 SGHTA and CDR2 FQGNSA. V lost 5 bases, J lost 0 bases, and 11 bases lay in between. CDR3 protein: CASSPDVHSGNTIYF. The CDR3 nucleotides read TGTGCCAGCAGCCCGGACGTCCACTCTGGAAACACCATATATTTT.

This clonotype showed up just a few times. The V and J genes are TRBV7-3 and TRBJ2-7, with TRBD2 matching 10 bases. CDR3 length: 20 residues. The junction had 16 bases not matched to a gene; V was cut back by 1 base and J by 1 base. Germline loops: CDR1 SGHTA, CDR2 FQGTGA. The CDR3 DNA is TGTGCCAGCAGCTTAAACGCTCTAGCGGGGGCCACCTCGACTTCCTACGAGCAGTACTTC. Its protein is CASSLNALAGATSTSYEQYF.

This clonotype occurred many times. The chain has TRBV6-1 and TRBJ1-2; D is undetermined. V lost 0 bases to trimming and J lost 8 bases, with 4 bases between them. Germline lookup yields CDR1 MNHNS and CDR2 SASEGT. This CDR3 is built from 11 residues. The CDR3 bases are TGTGCCAGCAGTGAAGCCCCAGGCTACACCTTC. This encodes CASSEAPGYTF.

This clonotype occurred many times. This chain connects TRBV14 to TRBJ1-1; possibly TRBD1 for D (6 bases). The germline gives CDR1 SGHDN, CDR2 FVKESK. This CDR3 has 13 residues. The V gene lost 2 bases and the J gene lost 10 bases, with 14 bases spanning the gap. CDR3 nucleotides: TGTGCCAGCAGCCAAACAGGGTCTTCACTAGCTTTCTTT. Its translation: CASSQTGSSLAFF.

This rearrangement joins TRBV7-9 to TRBJ2-7; D gene uncertain. Germline V gene data show CDR1 as SEHNR and CDR2 as FQNEAQ (reference sequence). V lost 1 base, J lost 6 bases, and 7 bases lay in between. CDR3 length: 12 amino acids. The CDR3 here is CASSLGGIEQYF. Here the CDR3 DNA reads TGTGCCAGCAGCTTAGGGGGTATCGAGCAGTACTTC.

This clonotype was recorded many times. The rearrangement links TRBV2 to TRBJ2-1; TRBD1 matches at 8 bases. The V and J ends lost 6 bases and 4 bases, in that order; junction bases with no gene match: 8. Germline V gene sequence: CDR1 SNHLY, CDR2 FYNNEI. This CDR3 comprises 15 residues. CDR3 sequence (DNA): TGTGCCAGCAGGTTGGGGACAGGTTTTTACAATGAGCAGTTCTTC. This gives the protein CASRLGTGFYNEQFF.

The J gene is TRBJ2-6, the V gene TRBV3-1; TRBD1 is a possible D gene (5 bases). The CDR3 is 18 amino acids. Germline CDR1 is LGHDT and CDR2 is YNNKEL (reference sequence). CDR3 DNA sequence: TGTACCATCAGTTTCGTTGTGGGTCAGGGTTCCGGGGCCAACGTCCTGACTTTC. This encodes CTISFVVGQGSGANVLTF. Together with reference TRBV3-1 and TRBJ2-6, the CDR3 gives the full variable domain: DTAVSQTPKYLVTQMGNDKSIKCEQNLGHDTMYWYKQDSKKFLKIMFSYNNKELIINETVPNRFSPKSPDKAHLNLHINSLELGDSAVYFCTISFVVGQGSGANVLTFGAGSRLTVL.

The J gene is TRBJ1-1, the V gene TRBV18; D unresolved. Germline V gene data show CDR1 as KGHSH and CDR2 as LQKENI. Trimming pared 3 bases from V and 0 bases from J, leaving 11 bases between. There are 15 residues in the CDR3. CDR3 DNA sequence: TGTGCCAGCTCACCGGCTCGTCCCATGAACACTGAAGCTTTCTTT. It codes for CASSPARPMNTEAFF.

This clonotype was detected many times. CDR3 sequence (DNA): TGCAGCGTTGCATGGGTGTTAGCGGATACGCAGTATTTT. Translation gives CSVAWVLADTQYF. This chain connects TRBV29-1 to TRBJ2-3, with a weak D call TRBD2 (5 bases). Per the germline V gene, CDR1 is SQVTM and CDR2 is ANQGSEA. The CDR3 covers 13 residues. V was clipped by 4 bases and J by 6 bases, with 14 bases between them.

This clonotype has at least ten counts. The rearrangement links TRBV29-1 to TRBJ1-2; 9 nucleotides line up with TRBD1. The CDR3 is 14 residues long. Germline V CDR1 and CDR2: SQVTM, ANQGSEA. V lost 6 bases to trimming and J lost 8 bases; unmatched junction nucleotides: 13. The CDR3 coding sequence is TGCAGCGTGGCCATACAGGGGGCACAGAGGGGCTACACCTTC. This translates into CSVAIQGAQRGYTF. Drawing the rest from reference TRBV29-1 and TRBJ1-2, the complete variable domain is SAVISQKPSRDICQRGTSLTIQCQVDSQVTMMFWYRQQPGQSLTLIATANQGSEATYESGFVIDKFPISRPNLTFSTLTVSNMSPEDSSIYLCSVAIQGAQRGYTFGSGTRLTVV.

The V and J genes are TRBV6-1 and TRBJ2-7; a possible D gene is TRBD1 (6 bases). The length of the CDR3 is 14 residues. Per the germline V gene, CDR1 is MNHNS and CDR2 is SASEGT. Trimming cost V 3 bases and J 1 base, with 10 bases left between them. The CDR3 DNA is TGTGCCAGCAGTGAGGCAGGGGCTTCCTACGAGCAGTACTTC. Its translation is CASSEAGASYEQYF.

This clonotype was seen at least ten times. J is TRBJ1-5 and V is TRBV6-1; the match to TRBD1 covers 7 bases. Trimming removed 7 bases from V and 0 bases from J; junction bases left unmatched: 6. The CDR3 is made up of 15 amino acids. Germline CDR1 is MNHNS and CDR2 is SASEGT. The DNA of the CDR3 is TGTGCCAGCACATTGGGACAGTCTAGCAATCAGCCCCAGCATTTT. It specifies CASTLGQSSNQPQHF.

This clonotype came up many times. The chain joins TRBV5-1 to TRBJ2-1, with D tentatively TRBD1 or TRBD2 (5 bases each). The V and J ends lost 3 bases and 0 bases respectively, with 10 bases between them. This CDR3 comprises 15 residues. Looked up from germline, CDR1 is SGHRS and CDR2 is YFSETQ. CDR3 protein: CASSYGTASYNEQFF. The DNA for the CDR3 is TGCGCCAGCAGCTACGGGACGGCCTCCTACAATGAGCAGTTCTTC.

This chain connects TRBV12-3 or TRBV12-4 to TRBJ1-2; 9 bases agree with TRBD1. After removal of 6 bases from V and 6 bases from J, the junction contained 5 bases not matched to a gene. CDR3 size: 13 residues. CDR3 in amino acids: CASRGQGRDGYTF. CDR3 nucleotide sequence: TGTGCCAGCAGAGGACAGGGGCGGGATGGCTACACCTTC.

This clonotype has at least ten counts. The CDR3 coding sequence is TGTGCCAGCAGTCGAACAGATACGCAGTATTTT. This translates into CASSRTDTQYF. V gene TRBV6-6 combines with J gene TRBJ2-3; D gene uncertain. In germline, CDR1 is MNHNY, CDR2 SVGAGI (reference sequence). Deletions cut 5 bases from V and 3 bases from J, with 3 bases between. The CDR3 sequence is 11 residues long.

The genes are TRBV27 and TRBJ2-1, with TRBD2 as a possible D gene (6 bases). This CDR3 is 14 amino acids long. Germline V gives CDR1 MNHEY, CDR2 SMNVEV (reference sequence). V was pared by 10 bases and J by 6 bases, with 19 bases between. CDR3 nucleotides: TGTGCCACCGTGGACCCAGCGGGTGGCAATGAGCAGTTCTTC. Residues: CATVDPAGGNEQFF.

This clonotype was picked up many times. This chain joins TRBV20-1 and TRBJ1-4, with no clear D. This CDR3 spans 13 amino acids. Germline values: CDR1 DFQATT, CDR2 SNEGSKA (reference sequence). Trimming pared 3 bases from V and 8 bases from J, leaving 13 bases between. This CDR3 is CSASPEWEEKLFF. As DNA, the CDR3 is TGCAGTGCTAGCCCAGAGTGGGAGGAAAAACTGTTTTTT.

Regarding this clonotype: Since a much larger clone is just one base distant, this may be a read error. V gene TRBV15 combines with J gene TRBJ2-7; the D gene is possibly TRBD2 (5 bases). The germline CDR1 and CDR2 sequences are LNHNV and YYDKDF (reference sequence). This CDR3 contains 16 residues. CDR3 sequence reads: CATSRDLAQDSYGQYF. The DNA for the CDR3 is TGTGCCACCAGCAGAGATCTGGCTCAGGACTCCTACGGGCAGTACTTC.